This passage covers 20 T cell receptor beta chains from one sample sequenced in a study of blood T cell repertoires in COVID-19. The protocol was immunoSEQ multiplex PCR, while the TCRdb copy is restricted to in-frame clones and leaves out a portion. Among 150,000 to 200,000 clones listed, just over 85% were seen once. The sequenced sample consisted of peripheral blood. The receptors were sampled from a man in his fifties with active or convalescent COVID-19.

This clone was seen just once. Written as DNA, the CDR3 is TGCGCCAGCAGCTTGGTACAGGGGATGAACACTGAAGCTTTCTTT. Its protein is CASSLVQGMNTEAFF. The chain uses TRBV5-1 and TRBJ1-1; 7 nucleotides align to TRBD1. This CDR3 comprises 15 residues. The ends lost 0 bases at V and 0 bases at J; junction bases unmatched: 2. Germline CDR1 reads SGHRS; CDR2 reads YFSETQ. The variable domain in full, with the rest retrieved from reference TRBV5-1 and TRBJ1-1, is KAGVTQTPRYLIKTRGQQVTLSCSPISGHRSVSWYQQTPGQGLQFLFEYFSETQRNKGNFPGRFSGRQFSNSRSEMNVSTLELGDSALYLCASSLVQGMNTEAFFGQGTRLTVV.

V gene TRBV6-4 combines with J gene TRBJ2-5, with D tentatively TRBD2 (5 bases). There are 13 residues in the CDR3. V was clipped by 2 bases and J by 5 bases, with 9 bases between them. The germline V gene has CDR1 MRHNA and CDR2 SNTAGT. The CDR3 bases are TGTGCCAGCAGTGACCTGTGGAGGGAGACCCAGTACTTC. Its translation: CASSDLWRETQYF.

The V and J genes are TRBV13 and TRBJ1-4; 8 bases map to TRBD1. Germline loops: CDR1 PRHDT, CDR2 FYEKMQ (reference sequence). There are 15 residues in the CDR3. The junction had 13 bases not matched to a gene; V was cut back by 5 bases and J by 11 bases. The CDR3: CASSGRTGTQGKLFF. The CDR3, as DNA: TGTGCCAGCAGCGGCCGGACAGGGACTCAGGGGAAACTGTTTTTT.

This sequence joins TRBV19 and TRBJ2-5; the match to TRBD1 covers 9 bases. V was pared by 3 bases and J by 0 bases, with 5 bases of the junction left unmatched. Germline lookup yields CDR1 LNHDA and CDR2 SQIVND (reference sequence). This CDR3 is 16 amino acids long. CDR3 region: CASSIRTGANQETQYF. The CDR3 DNA reads as TGTGCCAGTAGTATCCGGACAGGGGCAAACCAAGAGACCCAGTACTTC.

The rearrangement joins TRBV5-4 to TRBJ2-1; TRBD1 is a possible D gene (6 bases). The CDR3 length is 13 residues. Germline loops: CDR1 SGHNT, CDR2 YYREEE (reference sequence). V gave up 5 bases and J gave up 8 bases, with 14 bases separating them. CDR3 loop: CASSLQQGDEQFF. CDR3 nucleotide sequence: TGTGCCAGCAGTTTACAACAGGGCGATGAGCAGTTCTTC. The variable domain in full, with the rest retrieved from reference TRBV5-4 and TRBJ2-1, is ETGVTQSPTHLIKTRGQQVTLRCSSQSGHNTVSWYQQALGQGPQFIFQYYREEENGRGNFPPRFSGLQFPNYSSELNVNALELDDSALYLCASSLQQGDEQFFGPGTRLTVL.

This chain connects TRBV12-5 to TRBJ1-5, with D tentatively TRBD1 (5 bases). Germline V lookup: CDR1 LGHNT, CDR2 FRNRAP. Trimming shortened V by 2 bases and J by 6 bases, and 20 bases separated the two germline ends. This CDR3 is built from 17 residues. This CDR3 reads CASGLYTGRGDGQPQHF. Written as DNA, the CDR3 is TGTGCTAGTGGTTTGTATACGGGACGGGGGGACGGTCAGCCCCAGCATTTT.

The chain is built from TRBV2 and TRBJ2-7, with 7 bases that match TRBD1. This CDR3 has 14 amino acids. Germline V CDR1 and CDR2: SNHLY, FYNNEI. V lost 7 bases, J lost 3 bases, and 9 bases stayed unmatched. CDR3 amino acids: CASKPWDRHYEQYF. As DNA, the CDR3 is TGTGCCAGCAAACCTTGGGACAGACACTACGAGCAGTACTTC. The full variable domain, in which reference TRBV2 and TRBJ2-7 provide the parts outside the CDR3, is EPEVTQTPSHQVTQMGQEVILRCVPISNHLYFYWYRQILGQKVEFLVSFYNNEISEKSEIFDDQFSVERPDGSNFTLKIRSTKLEDSAMYFCASKPWDRHYEQYFGPGTRLTVT.

The CDR3 sequence: CATTRAGSGSYEQYF. The CDR3 DNA follows: TGTGCCACCACCCGGGCGGGGAGCGGATCCTACGAGCAGTACTTC. The chain employs TRBV6-4 and TRBJ2-7; possibly TRBD2 for D (6 bases). The CDR3 covers 15 residues. The germline V gene has CDR1 MRHNA and CDR2 SNTAGT. V lost 10 bases to trimming and J lost 1 base, with 20 bases between them.

This sequence joins TRBV5-6 and TRBJ1-1; TRBD1 agrees at 8 bases. This CDR3 has 14 residues. Germline CDR1 SGHDT, CDR2 YYEEEE. V gave up 3 bases and J gave up 5 bases; unmatched junction bases: 6. This CDR3 reads CASSYTGTGTEAFF. CDR3 in DNA: TGTGCCAGCAGCTATACCGGGACAGGTACTGAAGCTTTCTTT.

CDR3 amino acids: CASSQVVREKLFF. In DNA, the CDR3 is TGTGCCAGCAGCCAAGTGGTCAGGGAAAAACTGTTTTTT. The chain joins TRBV4-2 to TRBJ1-4; D is ambiguous. Trimming took 1 base from V and 8 from J, leaving 8 bases between them. This CDR3 has 13 residues. CDR1 and CDR2 (germline): LGHNA, YNFKEQ.

The rearrangement joins TRBV7-9 to TRBJ2-7; 9 bases align to TRBD1. V shed 6 bases and J 5 bases; nucleotides not matched to a gene: 8. CDR3 length: 14 amino acids. Germline V gives CDR1 SEHNR, CDR2 FQNEAQ (reference sequence). The CDR3 loop reads CASRGTGPVHEQYF. DNA of the CDR3: TGTGCCAGCAGGGGGACAGGGCCCGTCCACGAGCAGTACTTC.

The chain is built from TRBV12-3 or TRBV12-4 and TRBJ2-7; D is perhaps TRBD1 (5 bases). The CDR3 is 12 amino acids. V was cut by 1 base and J by 4 bases, with 5 bases left in between. The DNA of the CDR3 is TGTGCCAGCAGTTTAGAGGGGTACGAGCAGTACTTC. Translating it yields CASSLEGYEQYF.

The V gene is TRBV10-3, the J gene TRBJ2-7; D remains unclear. CDR1 and CDR2 (germline): ENHRY, SYGVKD. Trimming cost V 3 bases and J 5 bases, with 5 bases left between them. The CDR3 totals 11 residues. The CDR3, as DNA: TGTGCCATCAGTGACAGGAACGAGCAGTACTTC. It translates to CAISDRNEQYF.

V is TRBV5-1 and J is TRBJ2-5; 7 bases line up with TRBD1. Germline V CDR1 and CDR2: SGHRS, YFSETQ. The CDR3 consists of 15 residues. Trimming cost V 1 base and J 2 bases; bases outside gene matches: 5. CDR3 in amino acids: CASSLSARGQETQYF. CDR3 DNA sequence: TGCGCCAGCAGCTTGTCCGCCAGGGGGCAAGAGACCCAGTACTTC.

The V gene is TRBV7-2, the J gene TRBJ2-1, with TRBD2 matching 10 bases. The CDR3 has 16 amino acids. Germline lookup yields CDR1 SGHTA and CDR2 FQGNSA. Losses at the gene ends were 4 bases for V and 8 bases for J; bases not matched to a gene: 11. CDR3 nucleotides: TGTGCCAGCAGCTCACAAAGCGGGAGGGCCTATGATGAGCAGTTCTTC. It codes for CASSSQSGRAYDEQFF.

The chain uses TRBV19 and TRBJ2-2; 7 nucleotides line up with TRBD2. Germline trimming cut 10 bases from V and 4 bases from J; bases unmatched to any gene: 12. This CDR3 is 15 amino acids long. The germline V gene encodes CDR1 LNHDA and CDR2 SQIVND (reference sequence). CDR3 in DNA: TGTGCCACCTCCCCTGGGGGAGGGCCCACCGGGGAGCTGTTTTTT. Translating it yields CATSPGGGPTGELFF.

The chain combines TRBV13 with TRBJ2-6; 9 bases align to TRBD1. Trimming cost V 1 base and J 2 bases; bases outside gene matches: 6. Per the germline V gene, CDR1 is PRHDT and CDR2 is FYEKMQ (reference sequence). The CDR3 is 18 amino acids. The CDR3 DNA follows: TGTGCCAGCAGCTTAGCCGGACAGGGGTTTCCTGGGGCCAACGTCCTGACTTTC. Protein product: CASSLAGQGFPGANVLTF.

Only a few counts were recorded for this clone. This clone may be a read error of a much larger clone one base away. The chain combines TRBV11-3 with TRBJ2-7; D gene ambiguous. With 1 base removed from V and 3 bases from J, the gap between germline ends came to 4 bases. The CDR3 is 12 amino acids. CDR1 and CDR2 from the germline V gene are SGHNT and YENEEA. The CDR3 here is CASSLGSYEQYF. The DNA for the CDR3 is TGTGCCAGCAGCTTAGGCAGCTACGAGCAGTACTTC.

This rearrangement joins TRBV9 to TRBJ1-4; D is perhaps TRBD1 (5 bases). This CDR3 is 14 amino acids long. Trimming took off 0 bases at V and 8 bases at J, with 11 bases between the two ends. Germline V gene data show CDR1 as SGDLS and CDR2 as YYNGEE. The CDR3 nucleotides are TGTGCCAGCAGCGTAGGGGGCGAAGGAGAAAAACTGTTTTTT. Its translation is CASSVGGEGEKLFF.

This chain joins TRBV4-3 and TRBJ1-3; D is undetermined. V was clipped by 1 base and J by 0 bases, with 13 bases between them. CDR3 size: 17 residues. Germline V CDR1 and CDR2: LGHNA, YSLEER. The CDR3 DNA reads TGCGCCAGCAGCCAAGCGCACAGCCCGAGCTCTGGAAACACCATATATTTT. It specifies CASSQAHSPSSGNTIYF.